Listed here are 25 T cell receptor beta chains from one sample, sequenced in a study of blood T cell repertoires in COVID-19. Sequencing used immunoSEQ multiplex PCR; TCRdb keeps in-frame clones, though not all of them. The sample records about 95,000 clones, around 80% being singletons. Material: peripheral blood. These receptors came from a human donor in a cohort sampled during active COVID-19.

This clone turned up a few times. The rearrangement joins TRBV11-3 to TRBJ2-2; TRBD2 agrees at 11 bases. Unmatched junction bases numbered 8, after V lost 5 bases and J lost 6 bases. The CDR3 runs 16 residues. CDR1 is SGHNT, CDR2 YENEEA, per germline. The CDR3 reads CASSLLAGGPAGELFF. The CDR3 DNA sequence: TGTGCCAGCAGCCTATTAGCGGGAGGGCCCGCCGGGGAGCTGTTTTTT. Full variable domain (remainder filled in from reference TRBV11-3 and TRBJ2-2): EAGVVQSPRYKIIEKKQPVAFWCNPISGHNTLYWYLQNLGQGPELLIRYENEEAVDDSQLPKDRFSAERLKGVDSTLKIQPAELGDSAVYLCASSLLAGGPAGELFFGEGSRLTVL.

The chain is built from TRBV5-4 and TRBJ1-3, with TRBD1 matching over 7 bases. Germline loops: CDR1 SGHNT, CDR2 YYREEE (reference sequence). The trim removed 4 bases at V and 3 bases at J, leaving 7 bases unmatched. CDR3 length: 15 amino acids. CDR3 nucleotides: TGTGCCAGCAGCCTTGGGACAGCGGTTGGAAACACCATATATTTT. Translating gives CASSLGTAVGNTIYF.

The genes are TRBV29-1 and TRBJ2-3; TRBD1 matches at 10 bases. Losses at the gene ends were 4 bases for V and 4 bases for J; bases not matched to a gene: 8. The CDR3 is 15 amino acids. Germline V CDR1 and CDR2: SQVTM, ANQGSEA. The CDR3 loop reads CSVAWTGGYADTQYF. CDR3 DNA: TGCAGCGTTGCCTGGACAGGGGGTTATGCAGATACGCAGTATTTT.

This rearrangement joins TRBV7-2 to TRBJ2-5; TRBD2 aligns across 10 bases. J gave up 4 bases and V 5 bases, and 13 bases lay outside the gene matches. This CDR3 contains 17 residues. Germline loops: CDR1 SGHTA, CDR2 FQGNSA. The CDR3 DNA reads TGTGCCAGCAGCCCCGGGGAGGTAGCGGGGGGCGTAGAGACCCAGTACTTC. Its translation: CASSPGEVAGGVETQYF.

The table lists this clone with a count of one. The CDR3 DNA reads TGTGCCAGTAGTATCATCCCCCAGGGGCGCTTATCCTATGGCTACACCTTC. It translates to CASSIIPQGRLSYGYTF. The chain recombines TRBV19 with TRBJ1-2; possibly TRBD1 for D (6 bases). The ends were cut back, 3 bases at V and 4 bases at J, with 21 bases in the middle. Germline V gene lookup returns CDR1 LNHDA and CDR2 SQIVND (reference sequence). The CDR3 is 17 amino acids.

The CDR3 sequence: CASSHPPGQPIYEQYF. DNA for the CDR3: TGTGCCAGCAGCCACCCCCCAGGACAGCCTATCTACGAGCAGTACTTC. J is TRBJ2-7 and V is TRBV7-8; D is perhaps TRBD1 (6 bases). The CDR3 has 16 amino acids. CDR1 and CDR2 (germline): SGHVS, FQNEAQ. The V gene lost 5 bases and the J gene lost 3 bases, with 20 bases spanning the gap.

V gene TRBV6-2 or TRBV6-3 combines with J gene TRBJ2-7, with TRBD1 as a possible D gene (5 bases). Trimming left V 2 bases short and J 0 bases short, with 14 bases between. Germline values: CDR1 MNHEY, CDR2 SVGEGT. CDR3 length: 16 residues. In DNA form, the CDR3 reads TGTGCCAGCAGTTACCCGATGACAGAGTACTCCTACGAGCAGTACTTC. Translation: CASSYPMTEYSYEQYF.

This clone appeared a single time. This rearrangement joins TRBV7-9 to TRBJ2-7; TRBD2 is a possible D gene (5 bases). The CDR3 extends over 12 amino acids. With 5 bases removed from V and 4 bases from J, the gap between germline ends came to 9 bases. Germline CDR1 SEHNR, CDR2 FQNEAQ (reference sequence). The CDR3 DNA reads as TGTGCCAGCAGCCCCCGAGGGTACGAGCAGTACTTC. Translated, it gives CASSPRGYEQYF.

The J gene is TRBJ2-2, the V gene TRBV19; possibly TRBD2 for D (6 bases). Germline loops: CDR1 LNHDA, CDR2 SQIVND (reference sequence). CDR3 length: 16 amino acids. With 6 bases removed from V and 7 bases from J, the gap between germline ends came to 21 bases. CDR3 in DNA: TGTGCCAGTAGCACATCTGGGACTTTCCGCGGCGGGGAGCTGTTTTTT. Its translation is CASSTSGTFRGGELFF.

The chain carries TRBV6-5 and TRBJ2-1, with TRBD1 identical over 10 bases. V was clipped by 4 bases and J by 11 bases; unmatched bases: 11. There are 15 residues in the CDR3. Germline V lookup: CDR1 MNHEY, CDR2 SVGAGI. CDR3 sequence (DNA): TGTGCCAGCAGTTTCAAGCCGGGACAGGGGAATAAGCAGTTCTTC. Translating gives CASSFKPGQGNKQFF.

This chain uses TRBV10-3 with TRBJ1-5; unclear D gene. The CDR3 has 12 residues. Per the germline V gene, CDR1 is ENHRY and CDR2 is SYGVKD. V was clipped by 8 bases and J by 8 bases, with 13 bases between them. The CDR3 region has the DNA TGTGCCATCTTCGAATGTAACAAGCCCCAGCATTTT. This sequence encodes CAIFECNKPQHF.

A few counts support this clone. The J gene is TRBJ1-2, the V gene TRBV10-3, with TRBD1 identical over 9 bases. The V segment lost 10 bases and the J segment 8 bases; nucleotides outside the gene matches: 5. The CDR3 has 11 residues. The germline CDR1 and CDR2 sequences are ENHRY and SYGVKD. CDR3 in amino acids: CATGQGTGYTF. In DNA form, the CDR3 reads TGTGCCACAGGACAGGGGACAGGCTACACCTTC.

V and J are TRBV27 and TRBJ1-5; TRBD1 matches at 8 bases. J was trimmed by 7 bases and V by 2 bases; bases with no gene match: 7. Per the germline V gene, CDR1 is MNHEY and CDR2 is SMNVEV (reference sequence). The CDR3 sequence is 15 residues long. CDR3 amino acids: CASSLGGQGRQPQHF. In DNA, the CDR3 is TGTGCCAGCAGTTTAGGAGGACAGGGCAGGCAGCCCCAGCATTTT.

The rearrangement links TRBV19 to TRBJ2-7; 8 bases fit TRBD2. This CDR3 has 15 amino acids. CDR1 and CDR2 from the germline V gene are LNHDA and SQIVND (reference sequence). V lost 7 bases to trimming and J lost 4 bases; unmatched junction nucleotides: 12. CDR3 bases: TGTGCCAGTACCACTTGGTCGTCGGGGGGGTACGAGCAGTACTTC. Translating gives CASTTWSSGGYEQYF.

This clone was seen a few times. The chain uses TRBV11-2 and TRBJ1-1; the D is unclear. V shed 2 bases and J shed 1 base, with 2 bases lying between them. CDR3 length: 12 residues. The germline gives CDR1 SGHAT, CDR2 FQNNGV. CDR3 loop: CASSLQNTEAFF. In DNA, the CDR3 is TGTGCCAGCAGCTTACAGAACACTGAAGCTTTCTTT.

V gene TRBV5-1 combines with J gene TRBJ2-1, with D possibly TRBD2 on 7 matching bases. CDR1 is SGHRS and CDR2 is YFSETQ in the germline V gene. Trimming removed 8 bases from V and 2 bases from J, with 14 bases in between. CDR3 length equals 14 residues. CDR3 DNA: TGCGCCAGGAGGGGGGGGCTCCCCTACAATGAGCAGTTCTTC. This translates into CARRGGLPYNEQFF.

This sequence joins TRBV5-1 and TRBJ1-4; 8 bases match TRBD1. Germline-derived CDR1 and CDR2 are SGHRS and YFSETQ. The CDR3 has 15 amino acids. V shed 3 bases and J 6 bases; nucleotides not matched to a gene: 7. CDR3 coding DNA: TGCGCCAGCAGCTACGACAGGGGAGGGGATGAAAAACTGTTTTTT. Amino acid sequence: CASSYDRGGDEKLFF.

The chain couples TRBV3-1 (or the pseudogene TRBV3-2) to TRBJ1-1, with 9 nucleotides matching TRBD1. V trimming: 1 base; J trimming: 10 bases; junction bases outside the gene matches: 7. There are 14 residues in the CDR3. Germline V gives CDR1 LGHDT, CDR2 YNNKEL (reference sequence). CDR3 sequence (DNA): TGTGCCAGCAGCCAAGCGGGACAGGGAAACGGAGCTTTCTTT. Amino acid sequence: CASSQAGQGNGAFF.

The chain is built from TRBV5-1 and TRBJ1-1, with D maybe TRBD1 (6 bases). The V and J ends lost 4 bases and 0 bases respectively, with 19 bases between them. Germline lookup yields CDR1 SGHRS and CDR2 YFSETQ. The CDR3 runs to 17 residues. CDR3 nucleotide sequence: TGCGCCAGCAGCCCTCAGGGGCGTCGGATTATGAACACTGAAGCTTTCTTT. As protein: CASSPQGRRIMNTEAFF.

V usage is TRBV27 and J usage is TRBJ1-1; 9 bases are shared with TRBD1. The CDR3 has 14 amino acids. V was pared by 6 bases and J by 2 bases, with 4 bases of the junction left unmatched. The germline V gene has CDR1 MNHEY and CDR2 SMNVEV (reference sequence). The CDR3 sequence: CASSRDRANTEAFF. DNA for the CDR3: TGTGCCAGCAGCCGGGACAGGGCTAACACTGAAGCTTTCTTT.

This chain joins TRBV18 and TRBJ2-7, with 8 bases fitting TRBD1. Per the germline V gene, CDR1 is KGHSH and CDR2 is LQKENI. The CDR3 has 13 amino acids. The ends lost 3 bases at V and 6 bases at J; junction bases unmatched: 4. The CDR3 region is CASSPDRAGEQYF. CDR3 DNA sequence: TGTGCCAGCTCACCGGACAGGGCGGGCGAGCAGTACTTC.

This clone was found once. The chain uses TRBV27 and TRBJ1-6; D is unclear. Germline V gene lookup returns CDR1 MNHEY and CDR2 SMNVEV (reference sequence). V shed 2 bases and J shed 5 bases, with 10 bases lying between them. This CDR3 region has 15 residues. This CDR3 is CASSLLGPNNSPLHF. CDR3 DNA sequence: TGTGCCAGCAGTTTACTGGGCCCGAATAATTCACCCCTCCACTTT.

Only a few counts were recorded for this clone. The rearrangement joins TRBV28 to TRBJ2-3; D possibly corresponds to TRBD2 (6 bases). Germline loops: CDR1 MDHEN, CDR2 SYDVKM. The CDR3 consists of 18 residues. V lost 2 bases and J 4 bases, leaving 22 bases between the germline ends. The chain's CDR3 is CASSLEVLGGGVSDTQYF. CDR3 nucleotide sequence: TGTGCCAGCAGTTTAGAGGTCTTGGGCGGAGGGGTGTCAGATACGCAGTATTTT.

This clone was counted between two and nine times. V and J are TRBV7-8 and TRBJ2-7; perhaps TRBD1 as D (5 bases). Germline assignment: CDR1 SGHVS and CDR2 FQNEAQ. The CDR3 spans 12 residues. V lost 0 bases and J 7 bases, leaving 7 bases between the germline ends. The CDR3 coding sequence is TGTGCCAGCAGCTTAGCGGGGCGGGAGCAGTACTTC. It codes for CASSLAGREQYF.

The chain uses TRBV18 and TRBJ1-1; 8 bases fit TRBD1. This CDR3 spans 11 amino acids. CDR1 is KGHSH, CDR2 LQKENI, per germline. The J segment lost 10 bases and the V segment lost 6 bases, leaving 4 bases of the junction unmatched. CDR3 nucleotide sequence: TGTGCCAGCTCCGAGGGGACAGGAGCTTTCTTT. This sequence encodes CASSEGTGAFF.